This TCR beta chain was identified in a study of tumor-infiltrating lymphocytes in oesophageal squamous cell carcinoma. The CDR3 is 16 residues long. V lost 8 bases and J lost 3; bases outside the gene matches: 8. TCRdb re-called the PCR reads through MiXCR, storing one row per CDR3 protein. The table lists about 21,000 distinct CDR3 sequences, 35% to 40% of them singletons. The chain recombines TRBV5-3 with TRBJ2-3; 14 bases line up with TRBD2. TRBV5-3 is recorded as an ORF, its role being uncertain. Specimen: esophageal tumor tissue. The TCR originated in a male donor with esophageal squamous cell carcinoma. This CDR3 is CASSPGTSGGTDTQYF. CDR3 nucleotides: TGTGCCAGCAGCCCCGGGACTAGCGGGGGAACAGATACGCAGTATTTT.